This entry features one TCR beta chain sequence. No antigen is known for it. The data are from a study of CD8 T cells in Susac syndrome. Overall study results and limits: The study's TCR sequencing and HLA analysis drew on a certain number of individuals. That number was acknowledged as relatively small.

CDR1 is SQVTM and CDR2 is ANQGSEA in the germline V gene. The CDR3 runs 14 residues. Trimming left V 3 bases short and J 3 bases short, with 12 bases between. With random hexamers, reverse transcription was performed on about 0.5 to 1 ug of RNA. The amplification used immunoSEQ multiplex PCR on TCR beta CDR3; it spanned 54 Vbeta and 13 Jbeta. TCRdb re-called the immunoSEQ multiplex PCR reads with MiXCR, one entry per CDR3 protein. The table lists some 120,000 distinct CDR3 sequences, about nine tenths of them singletons, with less than 0.15% in the top ten. Sequencing used CD4+ T cells from PBMCs. This rearrangement joins TRBV29-1 to TRBJ2-1; weak D call: TRBD2 (5 bases). This clonotype was sampled from a human donor in good health. The CDR3 is CSVDAGTGYNEQFF. CDR3 coding DNA: TGCAGCGTTGATGCGGGCACGGGCTACAATGAGCAGTTCTTC.